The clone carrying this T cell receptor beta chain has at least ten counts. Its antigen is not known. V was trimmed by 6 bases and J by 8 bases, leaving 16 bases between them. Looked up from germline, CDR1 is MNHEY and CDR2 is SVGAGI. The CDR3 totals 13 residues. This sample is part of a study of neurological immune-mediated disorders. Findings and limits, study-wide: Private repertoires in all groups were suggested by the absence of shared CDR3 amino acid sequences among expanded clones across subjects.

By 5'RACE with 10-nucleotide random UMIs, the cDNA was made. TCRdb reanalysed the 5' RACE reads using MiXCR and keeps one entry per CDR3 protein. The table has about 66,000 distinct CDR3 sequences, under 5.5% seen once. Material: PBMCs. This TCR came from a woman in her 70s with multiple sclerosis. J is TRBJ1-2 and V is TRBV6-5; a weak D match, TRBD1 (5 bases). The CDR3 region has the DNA TGTGCCAGCAGCGGGGGTGGGGGATTCGGCTACACCTTC. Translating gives CASSGGGGFGYTF.